Listed below are T cell receptor beta chains from one sample, sequenced in a study of spatial heterogeneity in lung cancer. One entry per CDR3 protein, called by TCRdb with MiXCR from the 5' RACE reads. The table has just under 95,000 distinct CDR3 sequences, approximately 12% seen once. The sample in question was PBMCs, obtained at surgery. These receptors were taken from a male donor with early-stage non-small cell lung cancer. Both conserved end residues are part of each CDR3. The D gene is left open where the match is weak. Size values are once, few and many counts, or a class for expanded clones, and some rows have none.

clone_size: few; j_call: TRBJ1-5; v_call: TRBV6-2/TRBV6-3; d_call: TRBD1; cdr3_nt: TGTGCCAGCAGTTACCTGGGACAGCAGTATCAGCCCCAGCATTTT; cdr3_aa: CASSYLGQQYQPQHF
clone_size: many; j_call: TRBJ2-1; v_call: TRBV2; d_call: -; cdr3_nt: TGTGCCAGCAAAGGAGGAACAACTTACAATGAGCAGTTCTTC; cdr3_aa: CASKGGTTYNEQFF
clone_size: few; j_call: TRBJ1-2; v_call: TRBV20-1; d_call: -; cdr3_nt: TGCAGTGCTAGCCGTAATACTAACTATGGCTACACCTTC; cdr3_aa: CSASRNTNYGYTF
clone_size: many; j_call: TRBJ2-7; v_call: TRBV7-2; d_call: TRBD1; cdr3_nt: TGTGCCAGCAGCCCGGACAGGGGCGAGCAGTACTTC; cdr3_aa: CASSPDRGEQYF
clone_size: -; j_call: TRBJ2-7; v_call: TRBV6-2/TRBV6-3; d_call: -; cdr3_nt: TGTGCCAGCAGCCGCGGGGAGCAGTACTTC; cdr3_aa: CASSRGEQYF
clone_size: many; j_call: TRBJ2-7; v_call: TRBV2; d_call: -; cdr3_nt: TGTGCCAGCAGTGGGGATACCTACGAGCAGTACTTC; cdr3_aa: CASSGDTYEQYF
clone_size: -; j_call: TRBJ2-7; v_call: TRBV11-2; d_call: -; cdr3_nt: TGTGCCAGCAGCTTAGATCCTTTTGTCAGCTACGAGCAGTACTTC; cdr3_aa: CASSLDPFVSYEQYF
clone_size: few; j_call: TRBJ2-5; v_call: TRBV6-2/TRBV6-3; d_call: -; cdr3_nt: TGTGCCAGCAGGCCCCGGGACCAAGAGACCCAGTACTTC; cdr3_aa: CASRPRDQETQYF
clone_size: -; j_call: TRBJ2-7; v_call: TRBV6-6; d_call: TRBD2; cdr3_nt: TGTGCCAGCAGTTCTGCCGGGGGGACCGTCTCCTACGAGCAGTACTTC; cdr3_aa: CASSSAGGTVSYEQYF
clone_size: many; j_call: TRBJ2-5; v_call: TRBV14; d_call: -; cdr3_nt: TGTGCCAGCAGCCAAGGGAATCGGGGTCTCAAAGGGGAGACCCAGTACTTC; cdr3_aa: CASSQGNRGLKGETQYF
clone_size: once; j_call: TRBJ1-4; v_call: TRBV5-1; d_call: -; cdr3_nt: TGCGCCAGCAGCTTGGCCGGGACGGCTAACAATGAAAAACTGTTTTTT; cdr3_aa: CASSLAGTANNEKLFF
clone_size: -; j_call: TRBJ1-4; v_call: TRBV2; d_call: -; cdr3_nt: TGTGCCAGCAGTGAAGTCAGTGCTCATGGCGAAAAACTGTTTTTT; cdr3_aa: CASSEVSAHGEKLFF
clone_size: few; j_call: TRBJ1-5; v_call: TRBV6-6; d_call: -; cdr3_nt: TGTGCCAGCAGTTTGGAGTACAGTCAGCCCCAGCATTTT; cdr3_aa: CASSLEYSQPQHF
clone_size: many; j_call: TRBJ2-6; v_call: TRBV29-1; d_call: -; cdr3_nt: TGCAGCGTCCTTAGCTCTGGGGCCAACGTCCTGACTTTC; cdr3_aa: CSVLSSGANVLTF
clone_size: many; j_call: TRBJ1-1; v_call: TRBV4-3; d_call: -; cdr3_nt: TGCGCCAGCAGCCAAGAAGGTCCAGGGTCAGCTTATTCGAACACTGAAGCTTTCTTT; cdr3_aa: CASSQEGPGSAYSNTEAFF
clone_size: few; j_call: TRBJ1-2; v_call: TRBV30; d_call: -; cdr3_nt: TGTGCCCATACACTCACAGGGACTAACTATGGCTACACCTTC; cdr3_aa: CAHTLTGTNYGYTF
clone_size: -; j_call: TRBJ2-5; v_call: TRBV7-7; d_call: TRBD1; cdr3_nt: TGTGCTAGCAGCCCCGGGACAGGGGCAGAGACCCAGTACTTC; cdr3_aa: CASSPGTGAETQYF
clone_size: -; j_call: TRBJ1-2; v_call: TRBV6-1; d_call: -; cdr3_nt: TGTGCCAGCAGTGAACGGTCAGGTCGACTATCCGGCTACACCTTC; cdr3_aa: CASSERSGRLSGYTF
clone_size: few; j_call: TRBJ2-1; v_call: TRBV24-1; d_call: -; cdr3_nt: TGTGCCACCAGCGCCCAGAGGCCGGACCTGGGCAATGAGCAGTTCTTC; cdr3_aa: CATSAQRPDLGNEQFF
clone_size: few; j_call: TRBJ2-7; v_call: TRBV20-1; d_call: -; cdr3_nt: TGCAGTGCTAGCGAACAGTTTGACGGCGAGCAGTACTTC; cdr3_aa: CSASEQFDGEQYF
clone_size: -; j_call: TRBJ2-3; v_call: TRBV24-1; d_call: TRBD2; cdr3_nt: TGTGCCACCAGTAGCGGACTAGCGGGAGAACGAGATACGCAGTATTTT; cdr3_aa: CATSSGLAGERDTQYF
clone_size: -; j_call: TRBJ2-1; v_call: TRBV5-1; d_call: -; cdr3_nt: TGCGCCAGCAGAGAGGTTATAGATCAAAGGCAGTTCTTC; cdr3_aa: CASREVIDQRQFF
clone_size: many; j_call: TRBJ2-5; v_call: TRBV29-1; d_call: TRBD2; cdr3_nt: TGCAGCGTTGACCCTAGCGGGGGCACGGAGACCCAGTACTTC; cdr3_aa: CSVDPSGGTETQYF
clone_size: -; j_call: TRBJ2-7; v_call: TRBV28; d_call: TRBD1; cdr3_nt: TGTGCCAGCAGTCAAGGGGGCGGAGAGTATTACGAGCAGTACTTC; cdr3_aa: CASSQGGGEYYEQYF
clone_size: -; j_call: TRBJ1-2; v_call: TRBV6-2/TRBV6-3; d_call: -; cdr3_nt: TGTGCCAGCAGTTACCCTCCCGGGCATGGCTACACCTTC; cdr3_aa: CASSYPPGHGYTF
clone_size: few; j_call: TRBJ2-3; v_call: TRBV19; d_call: -; cdr3_nt: TGTGCCAGTAGTATGGCTCAGAGAGGGGATACGCAGTATTTT; cdr3_aa: CASSMAQRGDTQYF
clone_size: few; j_call: TRBJ1-4; v_call: TRBV9; d_call: -; cdr3_nt: TGTGCCAGCAGCTTGACAGGTAGAAGTGAAAAACTGTTTTTT; cdr3_aa: CASSLTGRSEKLFF
clone_size: -; j_call: TRBJ1-2; v_call: TRBV20-1; d_call: -; cdr3_nt: TGCAGTGCTAGAGATCCGGAGTCTAACTATGGCTACACCTTC; cdr3_aa: CSARDPESNYGYTF
clone_size: -; j_call: TRBJ2-7; v_call: TRBV11-2; d_call: -; cdr3_nt: TGTGCCAGCAGCTCGGACAGCGGCGAGCAGTACTTC; cdr3_aa: CASSSDSGEQYF
clone_size: -; j_call: TRBJ1-2; v_call: TRBV3-1; d_call: -; cdr3_nt: TGTGCCAGCAGCCAACGAGGACAGAGATTCTATGGCTACACCTTC; cdr3_aa: CASSQRGQRFYGYTF
clone_size: few; j_call: TRBJ2-7; v_call: TRBV12-3/TRBV12-4; d_call: -; cdr3_nt: TGTGCCAGCAGTTTAGGCAGGAGCATCGAGCAGTACTTC; cdr3_aa: CASSLGRSIEQYF
clone_size: many; j_call: TRBJ2-3; v_call: TRBV3-1; d_call: -; cdr3_nt: TGTGCCAGCAGCCAAGTTTCGGGAAATACGCAGTATTTT; cdr3_aa: CASSQVSGNTQYF